This T cell receptor (beta chain) was captured in a study of shared clonotypes between healthy human individuals. Germline CDR1 is MNHEY and CDR2 is SMNVEV (reference sequence). The V end lost 3 bases, the J end lost 2 bases, and 8 bases lay between the germline ends. The CDR3 is made up of 14 amino acids. TCRdb's copy holds only in-frame clones and misses some; the assay was immunoSEQ multiplex PCR. The sample lists 2 million to 2.5 million clones, 85% to 95% occurring once. Naive CD8 cells, CD45RO-negative and positively selected for CCR7, excluded terminally differentiated effector memory CD45RA+ cells. Note on this clone: This sample also contains other DNA sequences that code for the same CDR3.

Sequenced sample: naive CD8+ T cells from PBMCs. The TCR was taken from a man aged 18 to 29 in good health. Some clones in this sample may be carry-over from other donors' samples. The chain joins TRBV27 to TRBJ1-5; weak D call: TRBD1 (5 bases). For the CDR3, the DNA is TGTGCCAGCAGTTTGCAGGGCGGCAATCAGCCCCAGCATTTT. Encoded protein: CASSLQGGNQPQHF.